Detailed here is one TCR beta chain. Repertoires were generated with immunoSEQ multiplex PCR, while TCRdb's copy carries only in-frame clones and drops some. Found here are 20,000 to 30,000 clones, 88% of them singletons; the top ten hold under 35%. From germline, CDR1 is SNHLY and CDR2 FYNNEI. CDR3 length: 13 residues. Trimming took off 7 bases at V and 3 bases at J, with 9 bases between the two ends. The record originates from a study of OX40 agonist ivuxolimab in advanced cancers. Autoimmune disease history or systemic immunosuppression led to patient exclusion. The chain carries TRBV2 and TRBJ2-2, with D perhaps TRBD2 (5 bases). This sequence originates from an adult with an advanced solid tumor such as melanoma, head and neck, liver or kidney cancer. Sequencing used CD4+ or CD8+ T cells sorted from blood, obtained in a trial of the OX40 agonist ivuxolimab. CDR3 amino acids: CASTRGYTGELFF. As DNA, the CDR3 is TGTGCCAGCACACGGGGTTACACCGGGGAGCTGTTTTTT.